This T cell receptor beta chain was retrieved from a study of blood T cell repertoires in COVID-19. Turning to the study itself: Acute and convalescent COVID-19 samples came from the United States, Italy and Spain. PBMCs, B-cell-depleted T cells, or T cells were the source of the cDNA or gDNA that made up the material.

Original processing methods: Reference gene primers were amplified, and this amplification served to estimate nucleated cell counts. Sequencing was performed with immunoSEQ multiplex PCR; in TCRdb, only in-frame clones are kept and a portion is missing. V and J calls and clone size are given by that table; D and trimming were obtained from the DNA. This sample has a few hundred thousand clones, with 81% found just once. Germline V gene sequence: CDR1 DFQATT, CDR2 SNEGSKA (reference sequence). The CDR3 consists of 11 residues. Trimming took off 5 bases at V and 0 bases at J, with 4 bases between the two ends.

This chain connects TRBV20-1 to TRBJ1-1, with no clear D. The sample taken for sequencing was peripheral blood. The TCR comes from a human donor with acute or convalescent COVID-19. The donor label of this sample is uncertain. CDR3 sequence (DNA): TGCAGTGCTCCCGTGAACACTGAAGCTTTCTTT. Translated, it gives CSAPVNTEAFF.